This T cell receptor beta chain was identified in a study of CD8 T cells in ankylosing spondylitis. The study's findings and limits: Earlier reports found some motif variants in synovial fluid and blood in reactive arthritis.

This clonotype was counted at least ten times. Its cognate antigen is unknown. The length of the CDR3 is 14 residues. V lost 6 bases and J lost 6; bases outside the gene matches: 9. TCRdb itself ran the 5' RACE reads through MiXCR, one entry per CDR3 protein. Among about 240,000 distinct CDR3 sequences listed, more than 20% were seen once. V and J are TRBV12-3 or TRBV12-4 and TRBJ2-7, with 9 bases identical to TRBD1. The receptor was derived from a male donor with ankylosing spondylitis or in good health (not recorded which). The source material was blood, either unsorted or a sorted T cell fraction (not recorded which). In DNA form, the CDR3 reads TGTGCCAGCAGGGAAGCCGGGACAGGGACCGAGCAGTACTTC. Amino acids: CASREAGTGTEQYF.